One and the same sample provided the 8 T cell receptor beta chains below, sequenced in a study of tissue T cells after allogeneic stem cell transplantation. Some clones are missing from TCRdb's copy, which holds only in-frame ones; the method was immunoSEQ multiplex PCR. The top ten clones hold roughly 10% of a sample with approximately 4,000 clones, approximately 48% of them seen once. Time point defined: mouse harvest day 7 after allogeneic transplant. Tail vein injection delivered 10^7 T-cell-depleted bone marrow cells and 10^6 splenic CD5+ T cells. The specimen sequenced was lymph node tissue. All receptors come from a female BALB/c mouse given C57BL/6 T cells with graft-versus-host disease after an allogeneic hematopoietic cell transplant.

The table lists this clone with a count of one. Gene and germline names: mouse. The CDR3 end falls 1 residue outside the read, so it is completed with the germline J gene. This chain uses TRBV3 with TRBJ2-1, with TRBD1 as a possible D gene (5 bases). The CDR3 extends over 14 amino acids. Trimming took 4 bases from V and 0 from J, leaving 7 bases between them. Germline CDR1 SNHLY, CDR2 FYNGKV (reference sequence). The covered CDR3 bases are TGTGCCAGCAGCTCCAGGGTTAACTATGCTGAGCAGTTC. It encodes CASSSRVNYAEQF. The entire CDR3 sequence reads CASSSRVNYAEQFF.

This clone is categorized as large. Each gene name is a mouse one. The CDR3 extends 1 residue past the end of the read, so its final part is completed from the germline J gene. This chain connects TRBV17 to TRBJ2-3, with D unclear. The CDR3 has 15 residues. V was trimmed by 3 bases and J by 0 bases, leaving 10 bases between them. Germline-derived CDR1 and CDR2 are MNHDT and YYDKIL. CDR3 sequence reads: CASSRGRSSAETLYF. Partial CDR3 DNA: TGTGCTAGCAGTAGGGGCAGGTCTAGTGCAGAAACGCTGTAT.

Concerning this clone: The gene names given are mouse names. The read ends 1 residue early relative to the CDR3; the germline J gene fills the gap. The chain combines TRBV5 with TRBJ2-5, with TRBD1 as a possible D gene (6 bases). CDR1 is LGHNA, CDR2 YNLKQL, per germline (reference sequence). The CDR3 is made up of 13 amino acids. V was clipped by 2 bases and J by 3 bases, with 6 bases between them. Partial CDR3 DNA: TGTGCCAGCAGCCAACAGGGGCAAGACACCCAGTAC. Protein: CASSQQGQDTQY. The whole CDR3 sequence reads CASSQQGQDTQYF.

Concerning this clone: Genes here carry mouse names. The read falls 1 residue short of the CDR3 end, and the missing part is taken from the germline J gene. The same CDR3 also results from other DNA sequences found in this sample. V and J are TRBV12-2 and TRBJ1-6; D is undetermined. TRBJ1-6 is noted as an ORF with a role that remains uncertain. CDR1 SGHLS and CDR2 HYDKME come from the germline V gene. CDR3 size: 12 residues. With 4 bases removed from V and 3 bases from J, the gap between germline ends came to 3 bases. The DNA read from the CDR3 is TGTGCCAGCTCCCTCTATAATTCGCCCCTCTAC. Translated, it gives CASSLYNSPLY. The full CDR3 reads CASSLYNSPLYF.

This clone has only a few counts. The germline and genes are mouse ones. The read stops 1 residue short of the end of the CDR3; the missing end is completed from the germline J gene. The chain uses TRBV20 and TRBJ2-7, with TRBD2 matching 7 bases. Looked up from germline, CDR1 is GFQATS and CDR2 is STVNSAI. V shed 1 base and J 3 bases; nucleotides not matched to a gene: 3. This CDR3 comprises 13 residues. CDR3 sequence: CGARGWGFYEQYF. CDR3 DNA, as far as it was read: TGTGGTGCTAGGGGCTGGGGGTTCTATGAACAGTAC.

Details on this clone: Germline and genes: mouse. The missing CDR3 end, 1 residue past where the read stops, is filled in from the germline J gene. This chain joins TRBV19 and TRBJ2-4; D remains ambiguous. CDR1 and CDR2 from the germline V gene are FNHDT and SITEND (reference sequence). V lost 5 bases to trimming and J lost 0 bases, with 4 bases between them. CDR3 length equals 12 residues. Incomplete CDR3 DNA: TGTGCCAGCAGGACAAGTCAAAACACCTTGTAC. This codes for CASRTSQNTLY. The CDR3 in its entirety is CASRTSQNTLYF.

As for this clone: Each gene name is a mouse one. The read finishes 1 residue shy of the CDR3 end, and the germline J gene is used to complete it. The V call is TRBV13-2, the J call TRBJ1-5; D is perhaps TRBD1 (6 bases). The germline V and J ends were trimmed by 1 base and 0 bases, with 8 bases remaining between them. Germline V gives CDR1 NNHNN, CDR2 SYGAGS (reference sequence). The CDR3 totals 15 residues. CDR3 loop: CASGDPGDNNQAPLF. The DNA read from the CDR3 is TGTGCCAGCGGTGATCCAGGGGATAACAACCAGGCTCCGCTT.

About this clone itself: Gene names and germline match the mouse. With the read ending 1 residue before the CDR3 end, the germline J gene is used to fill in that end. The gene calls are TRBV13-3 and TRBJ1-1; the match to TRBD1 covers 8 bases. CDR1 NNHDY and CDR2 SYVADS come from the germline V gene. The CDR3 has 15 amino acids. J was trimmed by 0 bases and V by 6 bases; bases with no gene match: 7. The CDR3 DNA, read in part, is TGTGCCAGCAAGGACCCGGGACAGGCAAACACAGAAGTCTTC. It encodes CASKDPGQANTEVF. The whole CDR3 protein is CASKDPGQANTEVFF.